This T cell receptor (beta chain) originates from a study of Graves' ophthalmopathy and Graves' hyperthyroidism. Whole-study context: Upon initial diagnosis and before any treatment, peripheral blood was collected. Findings and limits, study-wide: Most expanded clonotypes from thyroid (those above 0.001 frequency) were also found in blood.

Amplified TCR beta CDR3 regions were obtained using RNA transcripts as template. First-round RT-PCR used HTBI primers; second-round multiplex PCR followed. TCRdb used MiXCR to reprocess the multiplex PCR reads, holding one entry per CDR3 protein. The sample lists over 150,000 distinct CDR3 sequences; under 40% were seen once. The CDR3 loop spans 15 amino acids. In germline, CDR1 is KGHDR, CDR2 SFDVKD. With 3 bases clipped from V and 5 bases from J, the junction kept 4 bases outside the gene matches. Details on this clonotype: Its antigen is undetermined.

The sequence was collected from a middle-aged woman with Graves' ophthalmopathy. The chain combines TRBV24-1 with TRBJ2-5; TRBD2 matches 11 bases. Sequences were obtained from peripheral blood. The CDR3 DNA reads TGTGCCACCAGTGATACCCGGACTAGCGGGGAGACCCAGTACTTC. This codes for CATSDTRTSGETQYF.